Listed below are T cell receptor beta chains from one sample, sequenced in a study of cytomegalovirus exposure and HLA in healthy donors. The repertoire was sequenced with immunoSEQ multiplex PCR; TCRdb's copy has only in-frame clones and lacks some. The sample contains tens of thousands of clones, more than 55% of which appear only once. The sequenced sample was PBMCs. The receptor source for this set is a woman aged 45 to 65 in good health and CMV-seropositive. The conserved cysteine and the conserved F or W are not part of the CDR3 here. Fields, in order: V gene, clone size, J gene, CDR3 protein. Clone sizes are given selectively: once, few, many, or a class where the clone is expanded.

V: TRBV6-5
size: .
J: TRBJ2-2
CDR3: ASRSGTVNTGELF

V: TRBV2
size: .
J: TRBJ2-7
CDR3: ASFSTRQGGVGEQY

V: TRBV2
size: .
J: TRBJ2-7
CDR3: ASTEGRASYEQY

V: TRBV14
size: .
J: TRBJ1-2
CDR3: ASSPGREGYT

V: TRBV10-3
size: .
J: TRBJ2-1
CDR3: ATEPKASGGAYNEQF

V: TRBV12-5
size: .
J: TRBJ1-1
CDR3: ASGFWTGDTVTEAF

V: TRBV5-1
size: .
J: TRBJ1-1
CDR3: ASFGRVGTEAF

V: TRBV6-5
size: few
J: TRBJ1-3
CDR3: ASRSSFTGNTIY

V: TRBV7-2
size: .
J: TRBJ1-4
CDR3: ASSPQGGFGEKLF

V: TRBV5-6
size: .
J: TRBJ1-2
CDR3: ASSLRGQQGYGYT

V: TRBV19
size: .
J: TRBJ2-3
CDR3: ASSTRLAGGVQY

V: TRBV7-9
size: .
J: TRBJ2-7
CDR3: ASSPGGGSHSYEQY

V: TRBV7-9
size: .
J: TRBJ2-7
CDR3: ASSRDWNEQY

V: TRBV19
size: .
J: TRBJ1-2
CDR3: ASSIAATGYGYT

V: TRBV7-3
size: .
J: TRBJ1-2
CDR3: ASSLGGREAGYT

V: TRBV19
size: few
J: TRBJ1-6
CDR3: ASSMQGNNSPLH

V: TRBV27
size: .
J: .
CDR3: ASSSRIQGYEQY

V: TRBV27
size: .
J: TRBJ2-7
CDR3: ASSLSDIAYEQY

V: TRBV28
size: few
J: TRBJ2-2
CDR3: ASSLKLYTGELF

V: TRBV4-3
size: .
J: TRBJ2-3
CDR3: ASSQGSDRVR

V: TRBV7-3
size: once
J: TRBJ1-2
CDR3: ASSRGGADYGYT

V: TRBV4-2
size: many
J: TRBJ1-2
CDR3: ASSQVETGYGYT

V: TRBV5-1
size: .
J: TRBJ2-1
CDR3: ASSSYNEQF

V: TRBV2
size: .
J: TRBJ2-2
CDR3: ASREGGVNTGELF

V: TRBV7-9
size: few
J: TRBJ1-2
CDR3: ASSEGQTYGYT

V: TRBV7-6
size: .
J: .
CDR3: ASSLTAGGGYEQY

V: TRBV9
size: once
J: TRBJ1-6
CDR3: ASSGGGNSPLH

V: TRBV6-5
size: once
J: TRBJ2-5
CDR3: ASTRSGGTQETQY

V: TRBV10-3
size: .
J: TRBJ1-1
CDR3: AISPNGGNTEAF

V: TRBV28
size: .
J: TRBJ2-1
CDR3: ASSYNSDPYNEQF

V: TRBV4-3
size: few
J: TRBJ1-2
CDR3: ASSQDIGQGLFYGYT

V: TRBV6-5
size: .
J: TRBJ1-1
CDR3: ASSGQAMNTEAF

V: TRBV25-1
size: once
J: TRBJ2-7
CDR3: ASSPTGTGNEQY

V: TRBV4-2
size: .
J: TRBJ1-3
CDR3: ASKDTTSGNTIY

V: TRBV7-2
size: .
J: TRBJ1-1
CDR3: ASSVTGFTEAF

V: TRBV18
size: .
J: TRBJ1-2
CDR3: ASSPGDYYGYT

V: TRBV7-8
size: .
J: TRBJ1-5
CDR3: ASSSQGSGNQPQH

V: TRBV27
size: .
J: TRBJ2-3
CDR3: ASSFGGSAGDTQY

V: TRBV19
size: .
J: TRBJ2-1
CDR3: ASSIELGTAYNEQF

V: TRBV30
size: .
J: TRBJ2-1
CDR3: AWSVPPADEQF

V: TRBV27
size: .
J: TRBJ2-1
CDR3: ASSERDSYNEQF

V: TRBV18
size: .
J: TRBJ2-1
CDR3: ASSPTYSSYNEQF

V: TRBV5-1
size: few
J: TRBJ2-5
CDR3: ASSFQGLAGGETQY

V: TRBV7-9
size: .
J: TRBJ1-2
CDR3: SSEAGGYT

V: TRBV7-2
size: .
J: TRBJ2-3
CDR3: ASSLGGRGSADTQY

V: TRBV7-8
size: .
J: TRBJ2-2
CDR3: ASSPRVAFANTGELF

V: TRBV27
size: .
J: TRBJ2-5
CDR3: ASSPSNRGAQETQY

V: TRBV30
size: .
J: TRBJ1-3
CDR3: AWGGQASGNTIY

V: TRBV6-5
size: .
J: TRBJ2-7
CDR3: ASSYQNYGSYEQY

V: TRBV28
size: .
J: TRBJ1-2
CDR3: ASRGRGRLGGYT

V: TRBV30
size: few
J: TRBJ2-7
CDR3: AWSRDYEQY

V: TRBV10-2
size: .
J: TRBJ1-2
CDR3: ASTSGGEYGYT

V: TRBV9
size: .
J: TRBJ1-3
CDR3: ASSVAGSGNTIY

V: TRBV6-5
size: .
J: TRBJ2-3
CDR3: ASSSVGGTQY